This TCR beta chain is drawn from a study of lung T cells in sarcoidosis with Löfgren's syndrome. As for the study in general: Löfgren's syndrome patients were the main repertoire analysis focus. Study outcomes and limitations: Shared TRAV12-1 and TRBV2 CDR3 motifs were reported across several patients. In alpha-beta pairs, TRAV12-1 favored TRBV2, and their CDR3s were homologous. Löfgren's syndrome patients reportedly showed greatest TRAV12-1 and TRBV2 expansion versus controls.

MiXCR was run by TCRdb on the reads, yielding one entry per CDR3 protein. Of 60,000 or so distinct CDR3 sequences in the sample, 21% are singletons; the top ten hold under 3%. The V gene lost 6 bases and the J gene lost 5 bases, with 2 bases spanning the gap. Germline V CDR1 and CDR2: MDHEN, SYDVKM. The CDR3 contains 10 residues. In this sample, this clonotype turned up many times. The antigen is undetermined. This chain connects TRBV28 to TRBJ2-1, with D uncertain. The TCR originated in a human donor with sarcoidosis (Löfgren's syndrome or another form), or a control subject (not recorded which). Sequenced: CD4+ T cells from PBMCs. CDR3 loop: CASRNNEQFF. In nucleotides, the CDR3 is TGTGCCAGCAGGAACAATGAGCAGTTCTTC.